This note documents a single T cell receptor beta chain sequence. No antigen is known for it. Here immunoSEQ multiplex PCR was the method, and the copy in TCRdb shows in-frame clones only, minus some. The table lists tens of thousands of clones, more than 80% of them singletons, with approximately 0.8% in the top ten. CDR1 SGDLS and CDR2 YYNGEE come from the germline V gene. The V segment lost 4 bases and the J segment 3 bases; nucleotides outside the gene matches: 6. There are 15 residues in the CDR3. This sample is part of a study of a mutant IDH1 vaccine in newly diagnosed glioma. Study information: Once 4-6 weeks had passed after radiotherapy alone, vaccination started, or it started with temozolomide cycles. The treated population exhibited a male proportion of about 62%, a female proportion of about 40%, and a mean age of about 40 years. Former treatment meant radiotherapy, temozolomide, or both; the majority had gotten both.

The time point was: week 23, last vaccination. The content of each vaccine dose was 300 ug of mutant IDH1 20-mer peptide, and topical imiquimod accompanied it. Donors had new IDH1-mutant astrocytomas of WHO grade 3 or 4 (ATRX-lost). The source of this sequence is a woman in her forties or fifties with glioma. The material was PBMCs, obtained from a glioma patient whose treatment included an IDH1 peptide vaccine. The gene calls are TRBV9 and TRBJ2-3; TRBD1 matches 9 bases. The DNA for the CDR3 is TGTGCCAGCAGCTCATGGACAGGGGAAACAGATACGCAGTATTTT. Amino acids: CASSSWTGETDTQYF.